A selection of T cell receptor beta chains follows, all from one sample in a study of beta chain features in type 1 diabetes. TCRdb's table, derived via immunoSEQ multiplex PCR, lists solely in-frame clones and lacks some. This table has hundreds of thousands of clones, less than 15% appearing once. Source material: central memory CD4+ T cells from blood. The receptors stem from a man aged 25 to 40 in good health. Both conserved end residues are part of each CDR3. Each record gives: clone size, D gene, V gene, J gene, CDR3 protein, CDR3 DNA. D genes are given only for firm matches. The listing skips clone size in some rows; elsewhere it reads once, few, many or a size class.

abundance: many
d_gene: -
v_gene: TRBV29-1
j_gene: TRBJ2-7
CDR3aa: CSVAGSSYEQYF
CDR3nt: TGCAGCGTTGCCGGGAGCTCCTACGAGCAGTACTTC

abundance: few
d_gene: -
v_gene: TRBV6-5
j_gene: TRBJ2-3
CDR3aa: CAIRAMGEADTQYF
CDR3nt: TGTGCCATCAGGGCCATGGGGGAGGCAGATACGCAGTATTTT

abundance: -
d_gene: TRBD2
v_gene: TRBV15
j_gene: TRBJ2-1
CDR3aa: CATSSPVAGVYNEQFF
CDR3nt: TGTGCCACCAGCAGCCCCGTGGCGGGGGTCTACAATGAGCAGTTCTTC

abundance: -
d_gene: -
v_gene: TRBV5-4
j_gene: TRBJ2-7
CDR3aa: CASSWTRYEQYF
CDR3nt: TGTGCCAGCAGTTGGACGCGGTACGAGCAGTACTTC

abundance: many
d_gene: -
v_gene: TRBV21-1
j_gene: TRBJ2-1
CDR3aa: CANSIPGLADEQFF
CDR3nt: TGTGCCAACAGCATCCCGGGACTAGCGGATGAGCAGTTCTTC

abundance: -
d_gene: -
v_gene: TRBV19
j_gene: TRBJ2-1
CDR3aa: CASSHLRNEQFF
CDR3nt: TGTGCCAGTAGTCATCTTAGAAATGAGCAGTTCTTC

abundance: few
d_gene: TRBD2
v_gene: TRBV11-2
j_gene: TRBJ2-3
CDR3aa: CASSQLAGTTDTQYF
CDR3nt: TGTGCCAGCAGCCAACTAGCGGGGACCACAGATACGCAGTATTTT

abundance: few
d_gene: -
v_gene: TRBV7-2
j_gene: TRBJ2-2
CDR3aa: CASSLRAHGMTGELFF
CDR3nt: TGTGCCAGCAGCTTAAGGGCCCACGGGATGACCGGGGAGCTGTTTTTT

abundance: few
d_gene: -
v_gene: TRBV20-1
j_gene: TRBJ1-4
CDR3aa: CSATNEKLFF
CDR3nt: TGCAGTGCTACGAATGAAAAACTGTTTTTT

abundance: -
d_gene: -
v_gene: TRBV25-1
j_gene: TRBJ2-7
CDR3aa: CASRHHWSHEQYF
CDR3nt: TGTGCCAGCAGACACCACTGGAGCCACGAGCAGTACTTC

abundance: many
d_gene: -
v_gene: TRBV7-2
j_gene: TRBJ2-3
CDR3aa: CASSLVGPLVSHF
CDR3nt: TGTGCCAGCAGCTTAGTGGGGCCCCTCGTCAGCCATTTT

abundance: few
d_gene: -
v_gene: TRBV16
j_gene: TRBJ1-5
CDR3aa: CASSPRQTYSNQPQHF
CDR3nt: TGTGCCAGCAGCCCTCGACAGACTTATAGCAATCAGCCCCAGCATTTT

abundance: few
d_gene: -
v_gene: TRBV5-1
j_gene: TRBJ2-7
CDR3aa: CASSTGQLYEQYF
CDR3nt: TGCGCCAGCAGCACAGGACAGCTCTACGAGCAGTACTTC

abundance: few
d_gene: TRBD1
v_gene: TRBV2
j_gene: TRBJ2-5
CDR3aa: CASSGTGETQYF
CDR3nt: TGTGCCAGCAGTGGGACAGGGGAGACCCAGTACTTC

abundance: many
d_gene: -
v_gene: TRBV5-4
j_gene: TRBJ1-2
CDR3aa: CASSALSGIDGYTF
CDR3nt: TGTGCCAGCAGCGCGCTCTCAGGGATAGACGGCTACACCTTC

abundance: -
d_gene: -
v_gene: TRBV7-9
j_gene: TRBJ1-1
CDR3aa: CASSRGKNTEAFF
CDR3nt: TGTGCCAGCAGCCGGGGTAAGAACACTGAAGCTTTCTTT

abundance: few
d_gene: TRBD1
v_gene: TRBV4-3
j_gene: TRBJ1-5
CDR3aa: CASSQDRDSRQPQHF
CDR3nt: TGCGCCAGCAGCCAAGATCGGGACAGCCGTCAGCCCCAGCATTTT

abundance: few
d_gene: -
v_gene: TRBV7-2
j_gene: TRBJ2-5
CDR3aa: CASSRSWETQYF
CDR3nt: TGTGCCAGCAGTCGATCGTGGGAGACCCAGTACTTC

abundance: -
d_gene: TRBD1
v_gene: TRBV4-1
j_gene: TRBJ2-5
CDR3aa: CASSQGDRGLRGTQYF
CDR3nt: TGCGCCAGCAGCCAAGGGGACAGGGGACTTCGCGGGACCCAGTACTTC

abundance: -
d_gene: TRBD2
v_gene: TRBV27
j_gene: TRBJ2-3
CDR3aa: CASSRGLAGVTDTQYF
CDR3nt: TGTGCCAGCAGTAGAGGACTAGCGGGGGTTACAGATACGCAGTATTTT

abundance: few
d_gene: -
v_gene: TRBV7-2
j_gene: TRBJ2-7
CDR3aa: CASSTRRGVYEQYF
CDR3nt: TGTGCCAGCAGTACACGACGCGGGGTTTACGAGCAGTACTTC

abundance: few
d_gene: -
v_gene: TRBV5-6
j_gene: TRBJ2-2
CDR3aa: CASSFEASGGELFF
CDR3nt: TGTGCCAGCAGCTTCGAGGCCTCAGGCGGGGAGCTGTTTTTT

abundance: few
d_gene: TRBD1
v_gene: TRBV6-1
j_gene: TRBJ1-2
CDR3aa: CASSRQGANYGYTF
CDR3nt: TGTGCCAGCAGCCGACAGGGCGCTAACTATGGCTACACCTTC

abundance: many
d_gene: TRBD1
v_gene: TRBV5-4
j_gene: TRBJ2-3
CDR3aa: CASGDRDRVTDTQYF
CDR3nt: TGTGCCAGCGGCGACCGGGACAGGGTCACAGATACGCAGTATTTT

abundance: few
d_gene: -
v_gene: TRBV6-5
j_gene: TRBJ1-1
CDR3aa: CASRRTGLNTEAFF
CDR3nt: TGTGCCAGCAGGAGAACAGGGTTGAACACTGAAGCTTTCTTT

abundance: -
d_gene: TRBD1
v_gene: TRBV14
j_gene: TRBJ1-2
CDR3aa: CASSQRLAGGVNGYTF
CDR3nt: TGTGCCAGCAGCCAGAGGTTGGCAGGGGGCGTTAATGGCTACACCTTC

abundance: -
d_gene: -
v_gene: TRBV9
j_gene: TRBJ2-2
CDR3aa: CASSYLASSPGELFF
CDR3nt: TGTGCCAGCAGCTATCTGGCTAGCTCTCCCGGGGAGCTGTTTTTT

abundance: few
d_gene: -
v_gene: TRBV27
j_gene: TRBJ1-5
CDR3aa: CAVSPTGRLQPQHF
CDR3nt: TGTGCCGTCAGTCCCACAGGGCGCCTTCAGCCCCAGCATTTT

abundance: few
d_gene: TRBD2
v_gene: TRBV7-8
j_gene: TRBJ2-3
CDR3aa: CASRRRSGGTDTQYF
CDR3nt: TGTGCCAGCAGACGGAGGAGCGGGGGCACAGATACGCAGTATTTT

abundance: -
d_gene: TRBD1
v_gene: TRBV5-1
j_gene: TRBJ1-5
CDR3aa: CASSITPTGAGGNQPQHF
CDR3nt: TGCGCCAGCAGCATCACGCCTACAGGGGCGGGTGGCAATCAGCCCCAGCATTTT

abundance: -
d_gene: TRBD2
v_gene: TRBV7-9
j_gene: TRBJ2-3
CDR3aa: CATGTSGRASTDTQYF
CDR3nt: TGTGCCACTGGGACTAGCGGGAGAGCTAGCACAGATACGCAGTATTTT

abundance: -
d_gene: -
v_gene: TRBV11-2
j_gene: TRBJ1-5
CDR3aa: CASSPTGSIQPQHF
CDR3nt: TGTGCCAGCAGCCCTACGGGTAGCATCCAGCCCCAGCATTTT

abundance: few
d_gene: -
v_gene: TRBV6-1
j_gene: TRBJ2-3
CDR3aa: CASSERPGSTDTQYF
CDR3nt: TGTGCCAGCAGTGAAAGGCCCGGAAGCACAGATACGCAGTATTTT